This entry features one T cell receptor (beta chain) sequence. Being one base from a much bigger clone, this may be a read error. This entry comes from a study of CD8 T cells in ankylosing spondylitis. TCRdb analysed the 5' RACE reads with MiXCR anew, one entry per CDR3 protein. In the table there are about 240,000 distinct CDR3 sequences, more than 20% of which are singletons. The CDR3 is made up of 16 amino acids. Germline CDR1 is MNHNS and CDR2 is SASEGT. Sample: blood, either unsorted or a sorted T cell fraction (not recorded which). The gene calls are TRBV6-1 and TRBJ2-3, with 9 bases that match TRBD1. The clonotype was recovered from a male donor with ankylosing spondylitis or in good health (not recorded which). CDR3 amino acids: CASSETGGYGTDTLYF. Here the CDR3 DNA reads TGTGCCAGCAGTGAGACAGGGGGTTACGGCACAGATACGCTGTATTTT.